These T cell receptor beta chains were read from a single sample in a study of post-analysis software for immune sequencing data. TCRdb reanalysed the PCR reads using MiXCR and keeps one entry per CDR3 protein. This table holds roughly 670,000 distinct CDR3 sequences, around 60% found once. The sample taken for sequencing was blood. These TCRs come from a girl aged 2 to 9 with multiple sclerosis. Both conserved end residues are part of each CDR3. Fields, in order: V gene, D gene, J gene, clone size, CDR3 DNA, CDR3 protein. The D gene is left open where the match is weak. Clone size is stated in some rows and not others, as once, few, many or a class when expanded.

v_call: TRBV15; d_call: TRBD1; j_call: TRBJ2-7; clone_size: NA; cdr3_nt: TGTGCCACCAGCAGACAGACAGGGTTGGGCTACGAGCAGTACTTC; cdr3_aa: CATSRQTGLGYEQYF
v_call: TRBV5-5; d_call: NA; j_call: TRBJ2-6; clone_size: NA; cdr3_nt: TGTGCCAGCAGCTTGGCAATTCGAACCGCCCTATCTGGGGCCAACGTCCTGACTTTC; cdr3_aa: CASSLAIRTALSGANVLTF
v_call: TRBV11-2; d_call: NA; j_call: TRBJ2-1; clone_size: NA; cdr3_nt: TGTGCCAGCAGCTTTCTAGCGCTAGAGCAGTTCTTC; cdr3_aa: CASSFLALEQFF
v_call: TRBV20-1; d_call: NA; j_call: TRBJ2-1; clone_size: NA; cdr3_nt: TGCAGTGCTAGAGATCTCACGAACAGGTTTAGGAATGAGCAGTTCTTC; cdr3_aa: CSARDLTNRFRNEQFF
v_call: TRBV5-1; d_call: NA; j_call: TRBJ2-3; clone_size: NA; cdr3_nt: TGCGCCAGCAGCTTGAAGAGCAGGGTGGTCATCACAGATACGCAGTATTTT; cdr3_aa: CASSLKSRVVITDTQYF
v_call: TRBV29-1; d_call: TRBD2; j_call: TRBJ2-1; clone_size: few; cdr3_nt: TGCAGCGTTCACGGTGCGCGGGGGGGCCCACACAATGAGCAGTTCTTC; cdr3_aa: CSVHGARGGPHNEQFF
v_call: TRBV7-2; d_call: NA; j_call: TRBJ2-3; clone_size: NA; cdr3_nt: TGTGCCAGCAGCTTAGGTCCTAGCCCGAGCACAGATACGCAGTATTTT; cdr3_aa: CASSLGPSPSTDTQYF
v_call: TRBV7-9; d_call: NA; j_call: TRBJ2-5; clone_size: NA; cdr3_nt: TGTGCCAGCAGCTCGCCGGGACCCTTGGGGGAGACCCAGTACTTC; cdr3_aa: CASSSPGPLGETQYF
v_call: TRBV6-1; d_call: TRBD2; j_call: TRBJ2-7; clone_size: NA; cdr3_nt: TGTGCCAGCAGCTCGGGACTAGCGGGAGTCGAGCAGTACTTC; cdr3_aa: CASSSGLAGVEQYF
v_call: TRBV10-3; d_call: TRBD2; j_call: TRBJ2-7; clone_size: NA; cdr3_nt: TGTGCCAGCACCTCCGGGGGAGGGCCATACGAGCAGTACTTC; cdr3_aa: CASTSGGGPYEQYF
v_call: TRBV27; d_call: NA; j_call: TRBJ1-1; clone_size: NA; cdr3_nt: TGTGCCAGCAGTTTATCGGCGTACCACACTGAAGCTTTCTTT; cdr3_aa: CASSLSAYHTEAFF
v_call: TRBV6-5; d_call: NA; j_call: TRBJ1-3; clone_size: NA; cdr3_nt: TGTGCCAGCAGTTACGGGGTGGCGGAGGACACCATATATTTT; cdr3_aa: CASSYGVAEDTIYF
v_call: TRBV12-3/TRBV12-4; d_call: NA; j_call: TRBJ2-5; clone_size: few; cdr3_nt: TGTGCCAGCAGTTCCCGCCAGGGGGAGACCCAGTACTTC; cdr3_aa: CASSSRQGETQYF
v_call: TRBV11-3; d_call: NA; j_call: TRBJ2-5; clone_size: few; cdr3_nt: TGTGCCAGCAGCCAGGTGGATCTTAGGTCAGAGACCCAGTACTTC; cdr3_aa: CASSQVDLRSETQYF
v_call: TRBV20-1; d_call: TRBD2; j_call: TRBJ2-3; clone_size: NA; cdr3_nt: TGCAGTGCTAGACGGACTAGCGGAATTAGCACAGATACGCAGTATTTT; cdr3_aa: CSARRTSGISTDTQYF
v_call: TRBV12-3/TRBV12-4; d_call: NA; j_call: TRBJ2-5; clone_size: NA; cdr3_nt: TGTGCCAGCAGTTTGTTGGGGGCGAAGGACCAAGAGACCCAGTACTTC; cdr3_aa: CASSLLGAKDQETQYF
v_call: TRBV10-3; d_call: NA; j_call: TRBJ2-7; clone_size: few; cdr3_nt: TGTGCCATCAGTTTGGAGGGAGCCTTATCCTACGAGCAGTACTTC; cdr3_aa: CAISLEGALSYEQYF
v_call: TRBV20-1; d_call: NA; j_call: TRBJ1-2; clone_size: few; cdr3_nt: TGCAGTGCTATTGCATATGGCTACACCTTC; cdr3_aa: CSAIAYGYTF
v_call: TRBV5-1; d_call: TRBD1; j_call: TRBJ2-3; clone_size: NA; cdr3_nt: TGCGCCAGCAGCAAGGACAGGGGGTCACGCACAGATACGCAGTATTTT; cdr3_aa: CASSKDRGSRTDTQYF
v_call: TRBV7-6; d_call: TRBD1; j_call: TRBJ1-1; clone_size: NA; cdr3_nt: TGTGCCAGCAGCCCGGCCGGGACAGGGGGCGGTGAAGCTTTCTTT; cdr3_aa: CASSPAGTGGGEAFF
v_call: TRBV14; d_call: TRBD1; j_call: TRBJ1-1; clone_size: NA; cdr3_nt: TGTGCCAGCAGCTTGTGGACAGGGGGCACTGAAGCTTTCTTT; cdr3_aa: CASSLWTGGTEAFF
v_call: TRBV7-9; d_call: TRBD2; j_call: TRBJ2-5; clone_size: NA; cdr3_nt: TGTGCCAGCAGCCTCCTTTATCCGGGGGGGCTAAGGGAGACCCAGTACTTC; cdr3_aa: CASSLLYPGGLRETQYF
v_call: TRBV5-1; d_call: NA; j_call: TRBJ1-2; clone_size: NA; cdr3_nt: TGCGCCAGCAGCTTGGCCCGAGGGACTCTTAACTATGGCTACACCTTC; cdr3_aa: CASSLARGTLNYGYTF
v_call: TRBV5-1; d_call: NA; j_call: TRBJ2-5; clone_size: NA; cdr3_nt: TGCGCCAGCAGCGCTGGGGACATTTTTATGGGCAATGAGCAGTACTTC; cdr3_aa: CASSAGDIFMGNEQYF
v_call: TRBV7-7; d_call: NA; j_call: TRBJ2-5; clone_size: few; cdr3_nt: TGTGCTTCGACCGGGCGGGGAGGCCTAGAGACCCAGTACTTC; cdr3_aa: CASTGRGGLETQYF
v_call: TRBV7-9; d_call: TRBD2; j_call: TRBJ2-1; clone_size: NA; cdr3_nt: TGTGCCAGCAGCCCCGGCGCGGCGGGAGGGGTCTACAATGAGCAGTTCTTC; cdr3_aa: CASSPGAAGGVYNEQFF
v_call: TRBV24-1; d_call: NA; j_call: TRBJ2-5; clone_size: NA; cdr3_nt: TGTGCTACAGGATGGTTGGGGGGCGGCCAAGAGACCCAGTACTTC; cdr3_aa: CATGWLGGGQETQYF